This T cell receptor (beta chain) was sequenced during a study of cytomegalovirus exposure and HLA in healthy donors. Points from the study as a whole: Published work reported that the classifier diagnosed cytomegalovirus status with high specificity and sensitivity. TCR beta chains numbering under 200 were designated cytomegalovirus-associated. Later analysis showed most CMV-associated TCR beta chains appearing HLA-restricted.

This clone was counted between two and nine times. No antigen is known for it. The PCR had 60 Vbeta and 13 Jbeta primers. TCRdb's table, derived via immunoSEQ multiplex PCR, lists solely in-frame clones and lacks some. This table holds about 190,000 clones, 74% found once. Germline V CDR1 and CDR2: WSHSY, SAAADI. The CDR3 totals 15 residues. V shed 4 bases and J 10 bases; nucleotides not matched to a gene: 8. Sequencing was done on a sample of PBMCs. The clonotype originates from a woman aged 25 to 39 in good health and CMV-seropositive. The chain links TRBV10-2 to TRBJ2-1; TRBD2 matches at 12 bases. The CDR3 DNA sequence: TGCGCCAGCAGTGGCAGACTAGCGGGAGTGGGGGAGCAGTTCTTC. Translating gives CASSGRLAGVGEQFF.